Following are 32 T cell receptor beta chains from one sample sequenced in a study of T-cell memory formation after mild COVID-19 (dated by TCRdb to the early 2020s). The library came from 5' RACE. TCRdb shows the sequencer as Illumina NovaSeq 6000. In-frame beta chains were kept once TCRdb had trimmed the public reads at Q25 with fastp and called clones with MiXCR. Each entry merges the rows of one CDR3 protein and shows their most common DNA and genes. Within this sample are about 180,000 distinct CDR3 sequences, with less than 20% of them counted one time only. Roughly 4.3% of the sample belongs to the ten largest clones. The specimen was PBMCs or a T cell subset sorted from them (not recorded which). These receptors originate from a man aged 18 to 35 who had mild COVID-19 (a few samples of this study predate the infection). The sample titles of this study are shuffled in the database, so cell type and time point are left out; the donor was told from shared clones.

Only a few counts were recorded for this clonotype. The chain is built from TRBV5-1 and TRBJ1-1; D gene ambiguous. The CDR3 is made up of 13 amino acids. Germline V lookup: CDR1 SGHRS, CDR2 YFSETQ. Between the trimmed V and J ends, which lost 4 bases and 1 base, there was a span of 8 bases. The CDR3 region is CASSVDGNTEAFF. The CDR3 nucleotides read TGCGCCAGCAGCGTGGACGGGAACACTGAAGCTTTCTTT.

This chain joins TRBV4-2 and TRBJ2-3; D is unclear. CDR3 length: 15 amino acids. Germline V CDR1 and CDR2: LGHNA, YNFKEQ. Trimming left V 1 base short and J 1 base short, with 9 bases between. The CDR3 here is CASSQVEHRTDTQYF. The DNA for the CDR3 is TGTGCCAGCAGCCAAGTTGAGCACCGCACAGATACGCAGTATTTT.

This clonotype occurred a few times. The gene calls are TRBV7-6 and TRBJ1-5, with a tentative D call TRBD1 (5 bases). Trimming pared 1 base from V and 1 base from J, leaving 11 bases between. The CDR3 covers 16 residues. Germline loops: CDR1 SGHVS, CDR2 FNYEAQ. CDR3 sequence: CASSLGGGESNQPQHF. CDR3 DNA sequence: TGTGCCAGCAGCTTAGGGGGGGGTGAAAGCAATCAGCCCCAGCATTTT.

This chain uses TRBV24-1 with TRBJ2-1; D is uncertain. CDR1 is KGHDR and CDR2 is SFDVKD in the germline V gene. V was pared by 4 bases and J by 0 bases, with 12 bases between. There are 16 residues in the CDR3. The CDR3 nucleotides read TGTGCCACCAGTGACTCAAAGGCCGACTCCTACAATGAGCAGTTCTTC. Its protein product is CATSDSKADSYNEQFF.

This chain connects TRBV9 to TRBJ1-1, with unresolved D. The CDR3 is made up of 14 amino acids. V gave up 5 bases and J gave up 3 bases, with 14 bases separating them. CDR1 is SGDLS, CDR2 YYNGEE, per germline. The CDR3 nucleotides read TGTGCCAGCAGATCTGAAGTAACGTACACTGAAGCTTTCTTT. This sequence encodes CASRSEVTYTEAFF.

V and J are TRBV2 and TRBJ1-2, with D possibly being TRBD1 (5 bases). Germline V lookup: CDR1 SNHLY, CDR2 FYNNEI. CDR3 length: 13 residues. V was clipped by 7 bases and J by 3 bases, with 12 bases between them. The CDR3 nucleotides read TGTGCCAGCACGAAGACAGTTGACTATGGCTACACCTTC. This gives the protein CASTKTVDYGYTF.

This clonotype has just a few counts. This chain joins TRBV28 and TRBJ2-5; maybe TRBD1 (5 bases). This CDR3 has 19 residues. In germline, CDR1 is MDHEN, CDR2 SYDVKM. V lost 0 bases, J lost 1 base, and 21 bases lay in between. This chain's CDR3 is CASSLWAILDSALQETQYF. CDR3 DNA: TGTGCCAGCAGTTTATGGGCGATATTAGACAGTGCCCTCCAAGAGACCCAGTACTTC.

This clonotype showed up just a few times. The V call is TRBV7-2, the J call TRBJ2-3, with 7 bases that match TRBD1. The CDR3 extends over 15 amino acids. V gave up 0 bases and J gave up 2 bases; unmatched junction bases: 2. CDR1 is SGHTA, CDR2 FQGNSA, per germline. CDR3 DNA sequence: TGTGCCAGCAGCTTAGCGGGGACAGCCACAGATACGCAGTATTTT. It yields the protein CASSLAGTATDTQYF.

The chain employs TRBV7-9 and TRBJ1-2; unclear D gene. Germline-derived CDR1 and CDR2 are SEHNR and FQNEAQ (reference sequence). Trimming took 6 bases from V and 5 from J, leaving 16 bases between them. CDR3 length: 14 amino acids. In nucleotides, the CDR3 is TGTGCCAGCAGTCCAGGAGACGGTGAATATGGCTACACCTTC. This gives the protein CASSPGDGEYGYTF.

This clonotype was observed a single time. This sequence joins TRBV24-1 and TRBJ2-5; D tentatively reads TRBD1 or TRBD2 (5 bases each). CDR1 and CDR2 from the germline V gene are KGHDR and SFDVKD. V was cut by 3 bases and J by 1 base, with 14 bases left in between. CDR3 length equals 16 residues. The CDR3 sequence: CATSDPRIGAQETQYF. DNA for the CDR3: TGTGCCACCAGTGATCCACGTATCGGGGCCCAAGAGACCCAGTACTTC.

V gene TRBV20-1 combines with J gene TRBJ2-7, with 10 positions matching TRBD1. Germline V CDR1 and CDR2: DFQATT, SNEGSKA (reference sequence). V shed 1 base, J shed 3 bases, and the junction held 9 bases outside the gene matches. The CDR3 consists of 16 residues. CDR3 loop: CSARGTGQGSLYEQYV. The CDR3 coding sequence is TGCAGTGCTAGAGGTACGGGACAGGGGTCCCTCTACGAGCAGTACGTC.

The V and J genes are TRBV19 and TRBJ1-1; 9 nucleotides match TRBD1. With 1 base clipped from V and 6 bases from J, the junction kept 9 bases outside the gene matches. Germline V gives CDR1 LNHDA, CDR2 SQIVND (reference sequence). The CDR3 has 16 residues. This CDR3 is CASSIALGQGIAEAFF. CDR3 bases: TGTGCCAGTAGTATAGCCCTCGGACAGGGGATCGCTGAAGCTTTCTTT.

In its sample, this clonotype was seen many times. Written as DNA, the CDR3 is TGTGCCAGCAGCGTAGGCGGGGGGGCCTGGGAGACCCAGTACTTC. Protein sequence: CASSVGGGAWETQYF. This chain uses TRBV9 with TRBJ2-5; 9 bases map to TRBD2. The J segment lost 5 bases and the V segment lost 0 bases, leaving 5 bases of the junction unmatched. Per the germline V gene, CDR1 is SGDLS and CDR2 is YYNGEE. This CDR3 contains 15 residues.

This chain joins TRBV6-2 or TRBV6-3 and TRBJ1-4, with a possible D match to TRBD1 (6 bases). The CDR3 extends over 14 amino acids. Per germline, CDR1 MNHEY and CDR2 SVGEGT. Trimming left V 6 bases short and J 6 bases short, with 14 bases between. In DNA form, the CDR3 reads TGTGCCAGCAGGGACCCAGGGGATCATGAAAAACTGTTTTTT. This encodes CASRDPGDHEKLFF.

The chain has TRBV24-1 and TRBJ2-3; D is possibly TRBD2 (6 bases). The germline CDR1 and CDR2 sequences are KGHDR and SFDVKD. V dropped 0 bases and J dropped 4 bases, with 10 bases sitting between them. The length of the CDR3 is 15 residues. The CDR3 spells CATSDLRGGADTQYF. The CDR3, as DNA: TGTGCCACCAGTGATTTGCGGGGAGGTGCAGATACGCAGTATTTT.

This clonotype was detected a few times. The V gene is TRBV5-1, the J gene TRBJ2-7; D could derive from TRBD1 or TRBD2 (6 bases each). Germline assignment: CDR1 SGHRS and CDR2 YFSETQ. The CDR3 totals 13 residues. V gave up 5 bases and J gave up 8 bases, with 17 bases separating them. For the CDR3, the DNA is TGCGCCAGCAGTCGACTAGGGGGGAGAAAGCAGTACTTC. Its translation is CASSRLGGRKQYF. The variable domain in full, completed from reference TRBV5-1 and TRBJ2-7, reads KAGVTQTPRYLIKTRGQQVTLSCSPISGHRSVSWYQQTPGQGLQFLFEYFSETQRNKGNFPGRFSGRQFSNSRSEMNVSTLELGDSALYLCASSRLGGRKQYFGPGTRLTVT.

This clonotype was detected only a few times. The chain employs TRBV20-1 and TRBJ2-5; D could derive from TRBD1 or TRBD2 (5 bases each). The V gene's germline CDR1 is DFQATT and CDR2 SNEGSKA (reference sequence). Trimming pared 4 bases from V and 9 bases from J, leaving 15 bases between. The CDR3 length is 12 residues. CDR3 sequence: CSAIGTPEAQYF. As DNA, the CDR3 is TGCAGTGCTATCGGGACCCCGGAGGCCCAGTACTTC.

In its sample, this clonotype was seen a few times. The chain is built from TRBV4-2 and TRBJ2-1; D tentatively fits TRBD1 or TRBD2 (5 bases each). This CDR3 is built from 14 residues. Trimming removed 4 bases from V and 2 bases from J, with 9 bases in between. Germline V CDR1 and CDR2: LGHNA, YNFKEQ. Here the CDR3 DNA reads TGTGCCAGCAGCCCCGGGACGGCCTACAATGAGCAGTTCTTC. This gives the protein CASSPGTAYNEQFF.

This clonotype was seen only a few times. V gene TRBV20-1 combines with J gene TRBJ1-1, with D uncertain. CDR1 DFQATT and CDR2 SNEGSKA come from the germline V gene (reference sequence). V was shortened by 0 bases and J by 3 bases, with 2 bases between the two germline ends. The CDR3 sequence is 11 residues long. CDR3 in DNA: TGCAGTGCTAGAGATGACACTGAAGCTTTCTTT. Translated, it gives CSARDDTEAFF.

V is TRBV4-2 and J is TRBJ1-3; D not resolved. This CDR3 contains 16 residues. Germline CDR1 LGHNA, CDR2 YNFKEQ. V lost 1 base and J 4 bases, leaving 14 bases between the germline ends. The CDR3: CASSQVSGWNGNTIYF. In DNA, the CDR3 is TGTGCCAGCAGCCAAGTTTCCGGGTGGAACGGAAACACCATATATTTT.

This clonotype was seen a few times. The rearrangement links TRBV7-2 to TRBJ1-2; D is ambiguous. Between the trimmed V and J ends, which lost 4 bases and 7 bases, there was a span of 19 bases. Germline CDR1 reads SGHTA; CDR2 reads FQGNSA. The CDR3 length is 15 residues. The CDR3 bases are TGTGCCAGCAGCTCGCCCCGGGCCCGCTCAGGTGGCTACACCTTC. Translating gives CASSSPRARSGGYTF.

CDR3 loop: CASSEERPEHGRTDNQPQHF. The DNA of the CDR3 is TGTGCCAGCAGTGAAGAGAGGCCGGAGCATGGGAGGACGGACAATCAGCCCCAGCATTTT. The chain links TRBV2 to TRBJ1-5; D call uncertain. Looked up from germline, CDR1 is SNHLY and CDR2 is FYNNEI. There are 20 residues in the CDR3. Trimming took off 1 base at V and 3 bases at J, with 25 bases between the two ends. Using reference TRBV2 and TRBJ1-5 for the parts outside the CDR3, the full variable domain is EPEVTQTPSHQVTQMGQEVILRCVPISNHLYFYWYRQILGQKVEFLVSFYNNEISEKSEIFDDQFSVERPDGSNFTLKIRSTKLEDSAMYFCASSEERPEHGRTDNQPQHFGDGTRLSIL.

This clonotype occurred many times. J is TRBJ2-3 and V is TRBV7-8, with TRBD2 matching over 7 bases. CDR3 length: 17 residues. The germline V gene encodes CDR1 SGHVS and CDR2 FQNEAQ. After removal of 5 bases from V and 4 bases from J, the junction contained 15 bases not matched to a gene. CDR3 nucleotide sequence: TGTGCCAGCAGCGCTGAGCTAGCGGCGGATCTCCCAGATACGCAGTATTTT. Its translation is CASSAELAADLPDTQYF.

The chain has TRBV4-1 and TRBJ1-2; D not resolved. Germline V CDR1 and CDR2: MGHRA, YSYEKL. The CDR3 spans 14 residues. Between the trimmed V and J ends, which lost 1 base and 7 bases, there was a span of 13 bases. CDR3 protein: CASSQGPSVAGYTF. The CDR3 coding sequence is TGCGCCAGCAGCCAAGGCCCCAGTGTTGCTGGCTACACCTTC.

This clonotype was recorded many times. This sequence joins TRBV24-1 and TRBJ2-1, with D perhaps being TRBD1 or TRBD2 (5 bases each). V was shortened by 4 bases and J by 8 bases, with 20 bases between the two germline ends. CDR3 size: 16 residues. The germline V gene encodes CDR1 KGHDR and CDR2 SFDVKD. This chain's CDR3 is CATSDSRRGDGDEQFF. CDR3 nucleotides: TGTGCCACCAGTGACTCACGACGGGGCGATGGGGATGAGCAGTTCTTC.

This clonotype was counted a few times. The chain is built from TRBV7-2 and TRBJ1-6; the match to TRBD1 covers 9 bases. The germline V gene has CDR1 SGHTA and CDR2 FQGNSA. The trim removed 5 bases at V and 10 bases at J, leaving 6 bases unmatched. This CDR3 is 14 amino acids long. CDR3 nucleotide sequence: TGTGCCAGCAGCCTGAGGACAGGGGAATCACCCCTCCACTTT. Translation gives CASSLRTGESPLHF.

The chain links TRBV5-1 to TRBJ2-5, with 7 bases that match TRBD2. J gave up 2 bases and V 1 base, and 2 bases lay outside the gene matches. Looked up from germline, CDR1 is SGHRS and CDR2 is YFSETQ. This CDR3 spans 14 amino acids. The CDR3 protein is CASSLPRGQETQYF. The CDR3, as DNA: TGCGCCAGCAGCTTGCCGCGGGGGCAAGAGACCCAGTACTTC.

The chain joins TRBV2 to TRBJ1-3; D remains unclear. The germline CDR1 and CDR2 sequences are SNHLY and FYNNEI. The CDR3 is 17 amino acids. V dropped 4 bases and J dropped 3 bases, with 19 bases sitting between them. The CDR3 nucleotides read TGTGCCAGCAGTGGGTCGACGGAGGAATTCGTTGGAAACACCATATATTTT. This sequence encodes CASSGSTEEFVGNTIYF.

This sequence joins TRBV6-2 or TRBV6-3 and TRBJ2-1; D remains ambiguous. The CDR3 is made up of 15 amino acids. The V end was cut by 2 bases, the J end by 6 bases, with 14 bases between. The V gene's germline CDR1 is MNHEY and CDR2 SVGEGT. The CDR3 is CASSYRSQPPNEQFF. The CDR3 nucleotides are TGTGCCAGCAGTTACCGCTCCCAGCCCCCCAATGAGCAGTTCTTC.

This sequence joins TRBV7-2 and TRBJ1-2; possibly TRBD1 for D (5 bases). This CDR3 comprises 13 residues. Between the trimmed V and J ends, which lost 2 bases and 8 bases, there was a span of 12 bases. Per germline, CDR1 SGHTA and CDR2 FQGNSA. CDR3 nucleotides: TGTGCCAGCAGCTTACGGGGGAGGAGGGGCTACACCTTC. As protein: CASSLRGRRGYTF.

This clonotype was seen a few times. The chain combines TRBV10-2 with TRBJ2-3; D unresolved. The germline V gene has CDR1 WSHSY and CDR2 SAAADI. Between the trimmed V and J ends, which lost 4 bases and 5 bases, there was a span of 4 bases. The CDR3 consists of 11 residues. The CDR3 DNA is TGCGCCAGCAGTGCAATAGATACGCAGTATTTT. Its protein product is CASSAIDTQYF.

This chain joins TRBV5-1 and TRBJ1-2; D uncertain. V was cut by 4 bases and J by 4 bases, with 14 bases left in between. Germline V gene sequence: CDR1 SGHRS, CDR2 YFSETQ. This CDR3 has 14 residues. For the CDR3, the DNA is TGCGCCAGCAGCCCCGAGGGAGATAGCTATGGCTACACCTTC. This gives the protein CASSPEGDSYGYTF.